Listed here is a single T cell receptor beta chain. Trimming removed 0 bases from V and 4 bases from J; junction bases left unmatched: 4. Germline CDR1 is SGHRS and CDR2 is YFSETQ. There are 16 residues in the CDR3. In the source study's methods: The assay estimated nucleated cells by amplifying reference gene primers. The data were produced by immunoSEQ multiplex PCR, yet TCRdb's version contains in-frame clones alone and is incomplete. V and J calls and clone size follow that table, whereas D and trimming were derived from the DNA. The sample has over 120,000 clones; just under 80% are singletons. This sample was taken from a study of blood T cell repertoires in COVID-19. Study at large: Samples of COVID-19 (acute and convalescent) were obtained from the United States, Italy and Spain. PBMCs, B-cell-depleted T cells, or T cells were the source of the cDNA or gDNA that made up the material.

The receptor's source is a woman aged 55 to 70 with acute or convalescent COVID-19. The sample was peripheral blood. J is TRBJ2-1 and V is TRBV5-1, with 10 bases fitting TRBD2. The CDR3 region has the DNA TGCGCCAGCAGCTTGGTGTCTAGCGGGAGTTACAATGAGCAGTTCTTC. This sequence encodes CASSLVSSGSYNEQFF.